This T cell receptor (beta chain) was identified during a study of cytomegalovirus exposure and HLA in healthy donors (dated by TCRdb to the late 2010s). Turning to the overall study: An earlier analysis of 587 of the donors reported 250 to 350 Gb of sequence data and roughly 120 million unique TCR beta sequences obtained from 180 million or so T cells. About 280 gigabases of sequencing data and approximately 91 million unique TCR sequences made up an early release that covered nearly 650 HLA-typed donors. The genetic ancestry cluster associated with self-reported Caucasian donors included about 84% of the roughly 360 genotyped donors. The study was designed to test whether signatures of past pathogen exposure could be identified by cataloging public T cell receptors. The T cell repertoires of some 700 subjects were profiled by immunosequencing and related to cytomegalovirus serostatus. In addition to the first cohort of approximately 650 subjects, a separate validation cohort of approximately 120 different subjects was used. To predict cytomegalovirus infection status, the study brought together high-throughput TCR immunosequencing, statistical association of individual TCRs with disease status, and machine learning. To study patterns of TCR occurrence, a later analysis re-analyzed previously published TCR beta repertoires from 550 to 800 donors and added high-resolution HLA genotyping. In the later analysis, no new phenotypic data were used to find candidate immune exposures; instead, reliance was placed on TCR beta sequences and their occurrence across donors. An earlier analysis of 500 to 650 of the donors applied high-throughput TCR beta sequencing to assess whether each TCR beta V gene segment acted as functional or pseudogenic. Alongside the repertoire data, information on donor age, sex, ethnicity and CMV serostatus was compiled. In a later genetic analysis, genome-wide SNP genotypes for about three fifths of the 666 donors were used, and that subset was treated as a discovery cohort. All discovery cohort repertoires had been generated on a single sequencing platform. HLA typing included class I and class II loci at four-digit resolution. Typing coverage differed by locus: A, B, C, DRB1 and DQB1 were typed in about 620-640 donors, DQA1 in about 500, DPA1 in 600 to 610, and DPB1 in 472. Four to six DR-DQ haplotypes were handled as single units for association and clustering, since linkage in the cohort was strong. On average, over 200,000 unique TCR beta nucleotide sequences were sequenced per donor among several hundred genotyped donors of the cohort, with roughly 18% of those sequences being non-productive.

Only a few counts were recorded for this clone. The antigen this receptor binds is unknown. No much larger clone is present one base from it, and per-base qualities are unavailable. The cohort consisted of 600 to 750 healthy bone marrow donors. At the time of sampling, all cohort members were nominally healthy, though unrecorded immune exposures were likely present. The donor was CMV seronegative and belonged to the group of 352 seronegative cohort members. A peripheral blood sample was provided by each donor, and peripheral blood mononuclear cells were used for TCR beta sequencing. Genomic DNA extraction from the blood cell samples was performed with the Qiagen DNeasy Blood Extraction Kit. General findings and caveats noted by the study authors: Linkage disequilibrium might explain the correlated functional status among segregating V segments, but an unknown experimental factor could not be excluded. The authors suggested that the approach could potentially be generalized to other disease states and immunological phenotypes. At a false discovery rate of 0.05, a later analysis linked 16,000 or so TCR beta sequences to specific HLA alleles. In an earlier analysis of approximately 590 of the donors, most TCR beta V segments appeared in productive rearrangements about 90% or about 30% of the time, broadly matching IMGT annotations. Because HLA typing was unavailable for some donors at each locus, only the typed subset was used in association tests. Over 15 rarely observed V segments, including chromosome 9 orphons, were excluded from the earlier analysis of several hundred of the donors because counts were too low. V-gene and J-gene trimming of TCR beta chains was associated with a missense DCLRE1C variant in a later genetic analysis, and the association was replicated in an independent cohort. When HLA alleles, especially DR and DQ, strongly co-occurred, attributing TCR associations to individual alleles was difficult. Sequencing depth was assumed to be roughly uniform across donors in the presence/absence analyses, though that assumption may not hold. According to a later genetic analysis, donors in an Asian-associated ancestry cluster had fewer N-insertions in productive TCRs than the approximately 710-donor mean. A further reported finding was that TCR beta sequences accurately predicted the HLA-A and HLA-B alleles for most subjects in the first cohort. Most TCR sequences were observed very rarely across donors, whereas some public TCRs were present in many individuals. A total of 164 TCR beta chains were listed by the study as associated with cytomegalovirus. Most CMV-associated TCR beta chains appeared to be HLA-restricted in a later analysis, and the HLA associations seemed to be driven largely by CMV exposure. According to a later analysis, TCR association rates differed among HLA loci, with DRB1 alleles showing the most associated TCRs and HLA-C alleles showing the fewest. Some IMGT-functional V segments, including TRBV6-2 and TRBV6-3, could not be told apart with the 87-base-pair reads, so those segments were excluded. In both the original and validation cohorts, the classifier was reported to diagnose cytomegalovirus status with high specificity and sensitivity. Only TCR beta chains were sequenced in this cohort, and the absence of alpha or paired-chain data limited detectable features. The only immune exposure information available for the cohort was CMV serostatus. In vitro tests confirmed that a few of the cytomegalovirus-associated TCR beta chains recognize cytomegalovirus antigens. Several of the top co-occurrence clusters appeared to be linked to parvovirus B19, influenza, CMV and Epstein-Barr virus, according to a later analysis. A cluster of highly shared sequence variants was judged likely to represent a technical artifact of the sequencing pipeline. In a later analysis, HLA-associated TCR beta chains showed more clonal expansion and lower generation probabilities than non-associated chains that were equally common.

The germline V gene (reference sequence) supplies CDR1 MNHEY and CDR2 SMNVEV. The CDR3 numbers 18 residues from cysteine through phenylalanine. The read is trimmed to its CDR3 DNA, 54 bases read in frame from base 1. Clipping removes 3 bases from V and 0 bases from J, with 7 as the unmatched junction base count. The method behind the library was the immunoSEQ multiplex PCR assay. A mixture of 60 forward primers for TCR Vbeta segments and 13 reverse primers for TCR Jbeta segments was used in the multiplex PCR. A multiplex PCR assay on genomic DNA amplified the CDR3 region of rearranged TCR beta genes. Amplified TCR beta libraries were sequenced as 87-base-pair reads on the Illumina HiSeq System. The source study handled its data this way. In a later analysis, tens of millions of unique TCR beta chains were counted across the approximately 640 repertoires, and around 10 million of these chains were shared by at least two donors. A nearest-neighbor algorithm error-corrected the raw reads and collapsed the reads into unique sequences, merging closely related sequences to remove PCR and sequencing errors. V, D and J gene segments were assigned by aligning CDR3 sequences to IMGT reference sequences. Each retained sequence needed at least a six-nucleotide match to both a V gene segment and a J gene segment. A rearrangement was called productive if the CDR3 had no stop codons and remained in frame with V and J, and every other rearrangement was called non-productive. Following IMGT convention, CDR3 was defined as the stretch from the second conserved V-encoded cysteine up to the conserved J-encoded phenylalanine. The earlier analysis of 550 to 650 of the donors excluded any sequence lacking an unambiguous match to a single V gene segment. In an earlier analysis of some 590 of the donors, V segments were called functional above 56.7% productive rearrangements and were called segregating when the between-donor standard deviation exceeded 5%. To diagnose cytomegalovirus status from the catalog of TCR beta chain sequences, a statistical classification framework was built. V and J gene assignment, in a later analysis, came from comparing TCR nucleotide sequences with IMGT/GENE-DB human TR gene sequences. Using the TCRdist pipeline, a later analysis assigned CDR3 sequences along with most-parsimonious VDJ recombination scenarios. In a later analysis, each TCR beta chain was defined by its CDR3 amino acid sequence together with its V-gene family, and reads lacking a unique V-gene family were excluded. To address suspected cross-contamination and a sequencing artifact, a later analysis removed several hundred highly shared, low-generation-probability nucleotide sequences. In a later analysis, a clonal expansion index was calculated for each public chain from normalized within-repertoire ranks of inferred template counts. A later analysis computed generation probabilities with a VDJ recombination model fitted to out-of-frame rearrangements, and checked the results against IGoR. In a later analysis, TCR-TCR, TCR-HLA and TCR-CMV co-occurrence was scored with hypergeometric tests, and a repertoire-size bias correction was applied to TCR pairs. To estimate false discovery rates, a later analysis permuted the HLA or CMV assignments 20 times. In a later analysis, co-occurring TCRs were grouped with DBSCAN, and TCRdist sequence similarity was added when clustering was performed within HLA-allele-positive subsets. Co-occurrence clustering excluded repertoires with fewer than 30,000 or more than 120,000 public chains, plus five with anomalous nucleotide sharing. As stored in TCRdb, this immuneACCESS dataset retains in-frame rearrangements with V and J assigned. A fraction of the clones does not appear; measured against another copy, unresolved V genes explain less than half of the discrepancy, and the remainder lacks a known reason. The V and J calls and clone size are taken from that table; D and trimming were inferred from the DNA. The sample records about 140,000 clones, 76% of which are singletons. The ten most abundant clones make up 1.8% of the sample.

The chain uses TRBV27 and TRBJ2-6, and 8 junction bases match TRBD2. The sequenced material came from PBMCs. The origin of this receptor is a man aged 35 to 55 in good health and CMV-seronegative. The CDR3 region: CASSFLAGTSSGANVLTF. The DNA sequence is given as TGTGCCAGCAGTTTCCTAGCGGGTACAAGCTCTGGGGCCAACGTCCTGACTTTC.